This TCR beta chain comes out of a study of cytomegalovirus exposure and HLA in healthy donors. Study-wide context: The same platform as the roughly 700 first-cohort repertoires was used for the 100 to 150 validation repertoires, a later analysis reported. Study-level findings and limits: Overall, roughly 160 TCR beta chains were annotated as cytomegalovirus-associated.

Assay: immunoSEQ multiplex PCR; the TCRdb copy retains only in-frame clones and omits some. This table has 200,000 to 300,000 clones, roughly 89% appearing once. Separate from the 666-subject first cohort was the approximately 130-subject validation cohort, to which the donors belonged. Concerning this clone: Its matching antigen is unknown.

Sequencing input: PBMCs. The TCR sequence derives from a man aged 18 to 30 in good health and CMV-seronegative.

The CDR3 region has the DNA TGTGCCAGCAGCGTCTCGGGACTCCGCTCCTACAATGAGCAGTTCTTC. Translated, it gives CASSVSGLRSYNEQFF. This sequence joins TRBV7-2 and TRBJ2-1, with D maybe TRBD2 (6 bases). Germline CDR1 is SGHTA and CDR2 is FQGNSA. CDR3 size: 16 residues. Trimming cost V 5 bases and J 0 bases, with 14 bases left between them.